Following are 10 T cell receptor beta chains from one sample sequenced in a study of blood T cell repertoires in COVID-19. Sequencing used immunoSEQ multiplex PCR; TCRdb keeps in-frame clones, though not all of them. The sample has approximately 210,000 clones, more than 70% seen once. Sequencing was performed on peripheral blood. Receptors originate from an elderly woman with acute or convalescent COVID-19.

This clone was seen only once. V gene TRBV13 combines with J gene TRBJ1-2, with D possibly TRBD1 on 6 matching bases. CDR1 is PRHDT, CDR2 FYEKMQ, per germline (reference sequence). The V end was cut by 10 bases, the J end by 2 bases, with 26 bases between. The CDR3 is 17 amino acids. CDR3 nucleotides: TGTGCCACTCCCCGGTTCGCGGGGGCGGGCAGCAACTATGGCTACACCTTC. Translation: CATPRFAGAGSNYGYTF.

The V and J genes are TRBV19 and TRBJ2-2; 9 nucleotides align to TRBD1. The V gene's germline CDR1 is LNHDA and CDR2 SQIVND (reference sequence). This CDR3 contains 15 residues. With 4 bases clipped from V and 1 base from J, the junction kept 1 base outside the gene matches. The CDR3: CASSRTGVNTGELFF. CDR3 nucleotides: TGTGCCAGTAGTAGGACAGGGGTGAACACCGGGGAGCTGTTTTTT.

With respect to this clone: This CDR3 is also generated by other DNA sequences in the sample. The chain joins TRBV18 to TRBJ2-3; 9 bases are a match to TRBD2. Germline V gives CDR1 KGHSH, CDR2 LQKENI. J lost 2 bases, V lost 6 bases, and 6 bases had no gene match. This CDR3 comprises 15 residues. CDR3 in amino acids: CASSPSGGSTDTQYF. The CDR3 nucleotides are TGTGCCAGCTCTCCCAGCGGGGGGTCCACAGATACGCAGTATTTT.

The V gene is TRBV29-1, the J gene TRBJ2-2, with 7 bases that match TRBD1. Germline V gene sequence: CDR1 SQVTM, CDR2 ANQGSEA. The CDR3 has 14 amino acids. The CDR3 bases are TGCAGTGCCCGACAGGGCGCGAACACCGGGGAGCTGTTTTTT. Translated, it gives CSARQGANTGELFF.

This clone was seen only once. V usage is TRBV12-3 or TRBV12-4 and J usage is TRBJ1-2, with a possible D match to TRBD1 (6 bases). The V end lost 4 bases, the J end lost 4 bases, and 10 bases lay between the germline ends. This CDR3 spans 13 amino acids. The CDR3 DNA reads TGTGCCAGCAGTTCAGGGGCCTCCTATGGCTACACCTTC. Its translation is CASSSGASYGYTF.

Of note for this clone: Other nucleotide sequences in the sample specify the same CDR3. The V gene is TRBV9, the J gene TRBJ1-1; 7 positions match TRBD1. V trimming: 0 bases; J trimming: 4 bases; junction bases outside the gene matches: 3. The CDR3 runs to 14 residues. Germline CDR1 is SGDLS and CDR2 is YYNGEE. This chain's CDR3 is CASSVVSGGTEAFF. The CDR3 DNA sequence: TGTGCCAGCAGCGTAGTGTCAGGGGGCACTGAAGCTTTCTTT.

CDR3 loop: CASSQGIGPAMSNQPQHF. The DNA for the CDR3 is TGCGCCAGCAGCCAAGGGATTGGGCCCGCGATGAGCAATCAGCCCCAGCATTTT. V is TRBV4-1 and J is TRBJ1-5; no clear D gene. The CDR3 loop spans 18 amino acids. Germline assignment: CDR1 MGHRA and CDR2 YSYEKL. V was shortened by 1 base and J by 1 base, with 17 bases between the two germline ends.

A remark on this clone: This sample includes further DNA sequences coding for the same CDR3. The CDR3 DNA reads as TGCGCCAGCAGCTTGGTCCAAAACACCGGGGAGCTGTTTTTT. Protein product: CASSLVQNTGELFF. This chain uses TRBV5-1 with TRBJ2-2, with unresolved D. The germline V gene has CDR1 SGHRS and CDR2 YFSETQ. The CDR3 runs to 14 residues. Trimming removed 0 bases from V and 2 bases from J, with 5 bases in between. Full variable domain (rest looked up from reference TRBV5-1 and TRBJ2-2): KAGVTQTPRYLIKTRGQQVTLSCSPISGHRSVSWYQQTPGQGLQFLFEYFSETQRNKGNFPGRFSGRQFSNSRSEMNVSTLELGDSALYLCASSLVQNTGELFFGEGSRLTVL.

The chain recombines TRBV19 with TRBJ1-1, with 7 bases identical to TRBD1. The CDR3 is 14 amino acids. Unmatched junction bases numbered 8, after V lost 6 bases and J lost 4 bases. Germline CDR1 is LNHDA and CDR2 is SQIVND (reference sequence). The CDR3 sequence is CASSVQTGITEAFF. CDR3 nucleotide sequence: TGTGCCAGTAGCGTCCAGACAGGGATCACTGAAGCTTTCTTT.

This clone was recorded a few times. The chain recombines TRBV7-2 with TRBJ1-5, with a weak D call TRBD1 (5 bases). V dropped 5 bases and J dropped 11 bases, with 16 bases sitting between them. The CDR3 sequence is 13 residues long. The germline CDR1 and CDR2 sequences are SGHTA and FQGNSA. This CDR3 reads CASSPGSRGTQHF. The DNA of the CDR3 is TGTGCCAGCAGCCCAGGGTCCCGGGGGACCCAGCATTTT.